Reported below is one T cell receptor (beta chain). The CDR3 extends over 15 amino acids. CDR1 and CDR2 from the germline V gene are MGHDK and SYGVNS. Trimming left V 5 bases short and J 1 base short, with 13 bases between. These data are taken from a study of neurological immune-mediated disorders. The sample's time point: longitudinal time-point 2. TCRdb reanalysed the 5' RACE reads using MiXCR and keeps one entry per CDR3 protein. The repertoire holds 70,000 to 95,000 distinct CDR3 sequences, with approximately 13% as singletons. This sequence originates from a female donor with HTLV-1-associated myelopathy (HAM/TSP). Sequences were obtained from PBMCs. The rearrangement links TRBV25-1 to TRBJ2-3; D possibly matches TRBD1 or TRBD2 (5 bases each). CDR3 DNA: TGTGCCAGCAGTTTCGAGGGGTCCCGCACAGATACGCAGTATTTT. It yields the protein CASSFEGSRTDTQYF. Drawing the rest from reference TRBV25-1 and TRBJ2-3, the complete variable domain is EADIYQTPRYLVIGTGKKITLECSQTMGHDKMYWYQQDPGMELHLIHYSYGVNSTEKGDLSSESTVSRIRTEHFPLTLESARPSHTSQYLCASSFEGSRTDTQYFGPGTRLTVL.